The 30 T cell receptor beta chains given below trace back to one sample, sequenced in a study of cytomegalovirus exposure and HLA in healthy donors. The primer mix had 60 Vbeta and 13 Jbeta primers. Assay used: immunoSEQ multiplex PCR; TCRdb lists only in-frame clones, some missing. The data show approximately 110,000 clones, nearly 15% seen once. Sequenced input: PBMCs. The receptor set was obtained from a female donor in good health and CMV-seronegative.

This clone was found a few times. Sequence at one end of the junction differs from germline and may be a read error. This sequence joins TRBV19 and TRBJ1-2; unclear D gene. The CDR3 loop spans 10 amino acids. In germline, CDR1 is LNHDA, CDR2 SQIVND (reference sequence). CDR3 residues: CASFAGTPFF. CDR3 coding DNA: TGTGCCAGTTTTGCCGGTACTCCTTTCTTC.

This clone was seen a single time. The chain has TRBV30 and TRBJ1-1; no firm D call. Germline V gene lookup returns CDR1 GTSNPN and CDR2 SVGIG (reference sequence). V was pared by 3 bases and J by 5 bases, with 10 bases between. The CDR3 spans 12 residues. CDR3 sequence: CAWSPGRTEAFF. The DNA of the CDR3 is TGTGCCTGGAGCCCGGGGAGGACTGAAGCTTTCTTT.

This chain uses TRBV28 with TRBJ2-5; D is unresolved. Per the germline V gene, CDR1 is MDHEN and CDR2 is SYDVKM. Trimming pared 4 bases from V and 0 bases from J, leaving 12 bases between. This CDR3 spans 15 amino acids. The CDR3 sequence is CASSSTPLYQETQYF. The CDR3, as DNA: TGTGCCAGCAGTTCGACACCTTTGTACCAAGAGACCCAGTACTTC. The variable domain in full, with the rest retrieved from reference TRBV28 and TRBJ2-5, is DVKVTQSSRYLVKRTGEKVFLECVQDMDHENMFWYRQDPGLGLRLIYFSYDVKMKEKGDIPEGYSVSREKKERFSLILESASTNQTSMYLCASSSTPLYQETQYFGPGTRLLVL.

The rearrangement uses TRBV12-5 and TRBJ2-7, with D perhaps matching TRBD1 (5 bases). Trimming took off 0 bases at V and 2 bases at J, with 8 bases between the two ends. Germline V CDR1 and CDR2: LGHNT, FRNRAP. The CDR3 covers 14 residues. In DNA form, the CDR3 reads TGTGCTAGTGGTTTGGTAACAGGCCCCTACGAGCAGTACTTC. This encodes CASGLVTGPYEQYF.

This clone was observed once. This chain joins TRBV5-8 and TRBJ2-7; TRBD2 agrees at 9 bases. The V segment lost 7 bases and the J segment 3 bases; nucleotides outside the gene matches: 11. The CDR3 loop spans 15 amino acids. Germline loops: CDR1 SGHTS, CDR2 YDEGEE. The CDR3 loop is CASPGLAVGGYEQYF. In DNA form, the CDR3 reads TGTGCCAGCCCGGGACTAGCCGTGGGAGGCTACGAGCAGTACTTC.

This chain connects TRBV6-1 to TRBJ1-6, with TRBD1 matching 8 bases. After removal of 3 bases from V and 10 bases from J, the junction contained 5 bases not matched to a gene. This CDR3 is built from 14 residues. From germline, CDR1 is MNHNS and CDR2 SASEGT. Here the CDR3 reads CASSDQGAVSPLHF. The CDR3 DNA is TGTGCCAGCAGTGATCAGGGGGCCGTATCACCCCTCCACTTT.

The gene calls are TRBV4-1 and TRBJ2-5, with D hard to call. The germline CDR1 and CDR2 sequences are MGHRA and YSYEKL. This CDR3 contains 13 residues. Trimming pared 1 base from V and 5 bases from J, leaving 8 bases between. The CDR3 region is CASSQVIPETQYF. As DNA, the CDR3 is TGCGCCAGCAGCCAAGTTATTCCCGAGACCCAGTACTTC.

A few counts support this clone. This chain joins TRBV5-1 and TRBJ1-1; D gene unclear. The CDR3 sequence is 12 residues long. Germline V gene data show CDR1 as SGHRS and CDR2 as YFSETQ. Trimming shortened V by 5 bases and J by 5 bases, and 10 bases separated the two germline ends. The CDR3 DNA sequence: TGCGCCAGCAGTCCCGGGGAGACTGAAGCTTTCTTT. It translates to CASSPGETEAFF.

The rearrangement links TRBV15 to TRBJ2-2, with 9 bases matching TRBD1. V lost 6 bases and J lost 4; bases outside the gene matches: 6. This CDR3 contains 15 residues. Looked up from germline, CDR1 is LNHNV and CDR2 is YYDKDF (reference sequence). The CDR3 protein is CATRAGTGLTGELFF. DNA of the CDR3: TGTGCCACCAGGGCCGGGACAGGGCTCACCGGGGAGCTGTTTTTT. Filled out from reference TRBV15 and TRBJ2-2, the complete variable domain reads DAMVIQNPRYQVTQFGKPVTLSCSQTLNHNVMYWYQQKSSQAPKLLFHYYDKDFNNEADTPDNFQSRRPNTSFCFLDIRSPGLGDTAMYLCATRAGTGLTGELFFGEGSRLTVL.

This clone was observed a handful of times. CDR3 sequence reads: CASSDARVWNYGYTF. The CDR3 coding sequence is TGTGCCAGCAGTGATGCCAGGGTCTGGAACTATGGCTACACCTTC. The V call is TRBV2, the J call TRBJ1-2; tentatively, D is TRBD1 (5 bases). The V gene lost 3 bases and the J gene lost 2 bases, with 13 bases spanning the gap. CDR3 length equals 15 residues. Germline V gene data show CDR1 as SNHLY and CDR2 as FYNNEI. The variable domain in full, completed from reference TRBV2 and TRBJ1-2, reads EPEVTQTPSHQVTQMGQEVILRCVPISNHLYFYWYRQILGQKVEFLVSFYNNEISEKSEIFDDQFSVERPDGSNFTLKIRSTKLEDSAMYFCASSDARVWNYGYTFGSGTRLTVV.

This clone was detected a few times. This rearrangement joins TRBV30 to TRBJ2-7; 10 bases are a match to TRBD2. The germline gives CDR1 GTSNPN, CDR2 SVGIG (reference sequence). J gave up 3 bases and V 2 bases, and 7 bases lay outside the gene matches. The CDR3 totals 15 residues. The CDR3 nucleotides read TGTGCCTGGAGTCCCGGGACTAGCGTGCTCTACGAGCAGTACTTC. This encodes CAWSPGTSVLYEQYF.

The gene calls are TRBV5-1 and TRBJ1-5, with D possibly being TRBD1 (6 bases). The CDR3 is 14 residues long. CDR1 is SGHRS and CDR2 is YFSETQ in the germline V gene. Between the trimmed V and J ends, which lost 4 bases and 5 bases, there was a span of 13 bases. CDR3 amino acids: CASSPDRRDQPQHF. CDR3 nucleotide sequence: TGCGCCAGCAGCCCGGACAGAAGAGATCAGCCCCAGCATTTT.

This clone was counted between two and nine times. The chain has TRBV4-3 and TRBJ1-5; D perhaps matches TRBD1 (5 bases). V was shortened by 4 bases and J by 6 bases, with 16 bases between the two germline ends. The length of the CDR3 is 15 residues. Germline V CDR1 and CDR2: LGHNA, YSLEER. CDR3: CASSPDRGLGQPQHF. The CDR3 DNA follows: TGCGCCAGCAGCCCGGACCGGGGGTTAGGTCAGCCCCAGCATTTT.

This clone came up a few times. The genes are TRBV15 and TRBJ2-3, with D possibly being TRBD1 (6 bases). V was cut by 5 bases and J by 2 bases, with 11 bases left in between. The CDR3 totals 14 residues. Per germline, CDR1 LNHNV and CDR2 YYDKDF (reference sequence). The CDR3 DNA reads TGTGCCACCAGCCACCGGGACAACACAGATACGCAGTATTTT. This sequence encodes CATSHRDNTDTQYF. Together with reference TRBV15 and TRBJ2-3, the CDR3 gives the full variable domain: DAMVIQNPRYQVTQFGKPVTLSCSQTLNHNVMYWYQQKSSQAPKLLFHYYDKDFNNEADTPDNFQSRRPNTSFCFLDIRSPGLGDTAMYLCATSHRDNTDTQYFGPGTRLTVL.

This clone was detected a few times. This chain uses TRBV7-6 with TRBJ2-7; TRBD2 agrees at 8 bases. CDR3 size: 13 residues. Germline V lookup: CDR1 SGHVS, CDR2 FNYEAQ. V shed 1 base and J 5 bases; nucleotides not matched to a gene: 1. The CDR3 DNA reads TGTGCCAGCAGCTTAGAGCGGGAGCACGAGCAGTACTTC. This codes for CASSLEREHEQYF.

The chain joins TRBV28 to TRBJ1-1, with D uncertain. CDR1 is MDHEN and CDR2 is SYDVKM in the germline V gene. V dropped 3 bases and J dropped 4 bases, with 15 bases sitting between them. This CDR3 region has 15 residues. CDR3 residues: CASSFTPGSVTEAFF. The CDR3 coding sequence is TGTGCCAGCAGTTTTACCCCAGGTAGCGTCACTGAAGCTTTCTTT. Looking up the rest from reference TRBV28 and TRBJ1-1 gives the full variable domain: DVKVTQSSRYLVKRTGEKVFLECVQDMDHENMFWYRQDPGLGLRLIYFSYDVKMKEKGDIPEGYSVSREKKERFSLILESASTNQTSMYLCASSFTPGSVTEAFFGQGTRLTVV.

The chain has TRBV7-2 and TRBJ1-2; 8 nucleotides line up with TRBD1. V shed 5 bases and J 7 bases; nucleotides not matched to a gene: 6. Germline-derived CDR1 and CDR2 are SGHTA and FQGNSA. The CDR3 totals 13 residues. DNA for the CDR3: TGTGCCAGCAGCACACAGGGGGGTGCTGGCTACACCTTC. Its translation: CASSTQGGAGYTF.

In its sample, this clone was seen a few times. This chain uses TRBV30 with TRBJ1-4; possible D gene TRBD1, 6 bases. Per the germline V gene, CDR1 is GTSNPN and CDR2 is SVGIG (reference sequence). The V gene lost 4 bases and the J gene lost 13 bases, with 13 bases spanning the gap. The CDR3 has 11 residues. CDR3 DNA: TGTGCCTGGACCATGGGGGCAACACTGTTTTTT. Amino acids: CAWTMGATLFF.

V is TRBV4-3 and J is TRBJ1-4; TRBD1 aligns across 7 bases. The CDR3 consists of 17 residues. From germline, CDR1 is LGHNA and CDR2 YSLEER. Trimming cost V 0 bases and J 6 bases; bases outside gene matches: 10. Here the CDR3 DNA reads TGCGCCAGCAGCCAAGAACTCTCAGGGGGATGGGATGAAAAACTGTTTTTT. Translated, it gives CASSQELSGGWDEKLFF.

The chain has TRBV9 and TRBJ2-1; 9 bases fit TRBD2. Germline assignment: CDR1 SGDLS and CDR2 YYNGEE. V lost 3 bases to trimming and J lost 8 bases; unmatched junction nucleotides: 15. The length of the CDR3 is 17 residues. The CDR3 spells CASSAPPGTSINHEQFF. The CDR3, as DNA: TGTGCCAGCAGCGCCCCCCCCGGGACTAGCATCAACCATGAGCAGTTCTTC.

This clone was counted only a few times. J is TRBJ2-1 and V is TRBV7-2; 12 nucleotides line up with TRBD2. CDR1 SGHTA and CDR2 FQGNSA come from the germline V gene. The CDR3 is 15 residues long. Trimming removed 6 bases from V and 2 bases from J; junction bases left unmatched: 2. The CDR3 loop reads CASSLAGGAYNEQFF. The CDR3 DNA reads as TGTGCCAGCAGTCTAGCGGGGGGGGCCTACAATGAGCAGTTCTTC.

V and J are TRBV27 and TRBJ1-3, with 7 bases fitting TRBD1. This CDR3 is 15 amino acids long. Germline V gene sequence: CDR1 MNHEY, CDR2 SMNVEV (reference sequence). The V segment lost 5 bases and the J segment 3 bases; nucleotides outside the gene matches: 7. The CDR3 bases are TGTGCCAGCAGTCCGAACCAGGGGGTTGGAAACACCATATATTTT. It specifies CASSPNQGVGNTIYF.

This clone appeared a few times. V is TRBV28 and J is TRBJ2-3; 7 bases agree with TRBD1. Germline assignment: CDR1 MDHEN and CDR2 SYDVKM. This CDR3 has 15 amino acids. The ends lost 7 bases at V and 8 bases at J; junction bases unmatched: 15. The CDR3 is CASTTLGTVQVTQYF. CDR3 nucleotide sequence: TGTGCCAGCACCACGTTGGGGACAGTCCAAGTTACGCAGTATTTT.

CDR3 amino acids: CASSASGQFTDTQYF. In DNA form, the CDR3 reads TGTGCCAGCAGTGCTAGCGGGCAATTTACAGATACGCAGTATTTT. The genes are TRBV2 and TRBJ2-3; 8 nucleotides agree with TRBD2. The germline CDR1 and CDR2 sequences are SNHLY and FYNNEI. This CDR3 spans 15 amino acids. The J segment lost 3 bases and the V segment lost 4 bases, leaving 6 bases of the junction unmatched.

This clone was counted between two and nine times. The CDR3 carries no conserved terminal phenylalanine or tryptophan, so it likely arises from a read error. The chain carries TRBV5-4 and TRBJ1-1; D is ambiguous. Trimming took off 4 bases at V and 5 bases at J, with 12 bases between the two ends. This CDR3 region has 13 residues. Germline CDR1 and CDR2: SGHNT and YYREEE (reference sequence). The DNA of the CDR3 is TGTGCCAGCAGCCCGCCGGGGTGGACTGAAGCTTTCGTT. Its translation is CASSPPGWTEAFV.

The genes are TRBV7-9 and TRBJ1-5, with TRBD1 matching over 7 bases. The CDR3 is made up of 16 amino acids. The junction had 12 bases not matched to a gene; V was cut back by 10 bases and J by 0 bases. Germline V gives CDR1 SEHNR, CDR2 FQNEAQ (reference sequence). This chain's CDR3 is CATGQNSPYSNQPQHF. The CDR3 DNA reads TGTGCCACGGGACAGAACTCCCCTTATAGCAATCAGCCCCAGCATTTT.

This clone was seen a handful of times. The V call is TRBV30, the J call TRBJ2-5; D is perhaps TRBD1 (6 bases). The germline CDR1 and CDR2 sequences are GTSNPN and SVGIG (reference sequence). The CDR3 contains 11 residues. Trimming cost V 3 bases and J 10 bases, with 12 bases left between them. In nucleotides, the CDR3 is TGTGCCTGGAGCTCAGGGGCTTACCAGTACTTC. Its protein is CAWSSGAYQYF.

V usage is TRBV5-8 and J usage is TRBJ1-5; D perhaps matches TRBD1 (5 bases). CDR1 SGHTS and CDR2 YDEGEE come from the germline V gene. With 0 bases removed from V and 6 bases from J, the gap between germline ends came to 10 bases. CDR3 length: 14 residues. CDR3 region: CASSLGDLFQPQHF. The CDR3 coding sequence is TGTGCCAGCAGCTTGGGGGACTTATTTCAGCCCCAGCATTTT. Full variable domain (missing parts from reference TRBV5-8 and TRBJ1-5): EAGVTQSPTHLIKTRGQQATLRCSPISGHTSVYWYQQALGLGLQFLLWYDEGEERNRGNFPPRFSGRQFPNYSSELNVNALELEDSALYLCASSLGDLFQPQHFGDGTRLSIL.

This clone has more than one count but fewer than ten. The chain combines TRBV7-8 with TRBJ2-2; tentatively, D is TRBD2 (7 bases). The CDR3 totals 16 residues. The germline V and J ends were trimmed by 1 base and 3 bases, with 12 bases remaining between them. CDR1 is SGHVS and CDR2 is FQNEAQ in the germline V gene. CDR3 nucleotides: TGTGCCAGCAGCTTAGTGGGGGGGCGGGACACCGGGGAGCTGTTTTTT. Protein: CASSLVGGRDTGELFF.

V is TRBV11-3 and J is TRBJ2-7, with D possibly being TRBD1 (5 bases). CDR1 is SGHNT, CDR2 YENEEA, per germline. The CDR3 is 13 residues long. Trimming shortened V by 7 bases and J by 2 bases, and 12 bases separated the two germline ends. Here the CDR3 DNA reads TGTGCCAGCATTGGCAGGGCAGCCTACGAGCAGTACTTC. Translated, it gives CASIGRAAYEQYF.